This TCR beta chain was recovered during a study of blood T cell repertoires in COVID-19 (dated by TCRdb to 2020 to 2022). In terms of the full investigation: Samples from collaborators originated in the United States, Italy and Spain and spanned both the acute and convalescent phases of COVID-19. The prospective study material was composed of cDNA or gDNA derived from T cells, B-cell-depleted T cells, or PBMCs. Deeply sampled blood TCRbeta repertoires from subjects exposed to, actively infected with, or recovered from COVID-19 were included in the dataset. The repertoires were released in a freely available public database meant as a resource for research on the immune response to SARS-CoV-2. The samples were drawn from the first 160 participants of the ongoing ImmuneRACE study and from 1,254 subjects provided by 6 global collaborators. Nearly every sample came with metadata listing a de-identified subject ID, COVID-19 status, age in years and sex. Where available, HLA class I and class II types were obtained from metadata supplied by the sample provider rather than from assay-based typing. Overall study outcomes, separate from this receptor: The amount of clinical and demographic metadata varied by source and participant and was provided uncurated.

The germline V gene gives CDR1 as KGHDR and CDR2 as SFDVKD. V ends up 4 bases short and J 2 bases short, with an unmatched junction base count of 2. Spanning cysteine to phenylalanine, the CDR3 consists of 14 amino acids. The sequence is cut down to CDR3 DNA, 42 bases in frame from base 1. TCRbeta CDR3 regions were amplified from genomic DNA by means of the immunoSEQ Assay, a bias-controlled multiplex PCR. The study's own analysis went as follows. Nucleated cell counts per sample were estimated from amplification of reference gene primers within the assay. To quantify the absolute abundance of each unique TCRbeta CDR3 rearrangement, sequence reads were collapsed and filtered. For each sample, productive Simpson clonality was calculated as the square root of Simpson's diversity index across productive rearrangements. The immuneACCESS repertoire file appears here via TCRdb, limited to in-frame rearrangements. These files lack a portion of the clones; in checked studies, under half of the deficit traces to unresolved V genes, and the cause of the others is not known. The D gene and trimming were derived from the DNA, and the V and J assignments and clone size from that table. The sample contains about 270,000 clones, about 81% of them found a single time. The ten most abundant clones make up 1.4% to 1.5% of the sample.

One collaborating source in Seattle enrolled patients while the patients were actively infected and followed the patients over time throughout the course of disease. The collaborating institutions used their own protocols to collect whole blood in K2EDTA tubes. For TCRbeta analysis, collaborators shipped samples as frozen whole blood, isolated PBMCs, or DNA extracted from either of those sample types. Concerning this clone: The antigen this receptor binds is unknown. Base quality data are lacking; no much larger clone is found one base away.

The specimen was peripheral blood. The chain joins TRBV24-1 to TRBJ1-2; 8 central nucleotides agree with TRBD1. This clonotype was obtained from a human donor with COVID-19, enrolled during active disease. The donor label of this sample is uncertain. The DNA is TGTGCCACCAGTGACCGGGACAGGAACTATGGCTACACCTTC. Its coded protein is CATSDRDRNYGYTF.